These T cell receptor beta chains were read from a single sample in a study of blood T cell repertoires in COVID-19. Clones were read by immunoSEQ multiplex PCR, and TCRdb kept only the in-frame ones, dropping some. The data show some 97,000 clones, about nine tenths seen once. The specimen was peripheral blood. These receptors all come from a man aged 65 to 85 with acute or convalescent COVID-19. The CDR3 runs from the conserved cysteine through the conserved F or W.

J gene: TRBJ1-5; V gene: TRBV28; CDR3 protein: CASSLDFNQPQHF
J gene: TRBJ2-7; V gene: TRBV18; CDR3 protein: CASSPQDSYEQYF
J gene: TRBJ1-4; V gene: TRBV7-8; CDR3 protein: CASSLMGEEGEKLFF
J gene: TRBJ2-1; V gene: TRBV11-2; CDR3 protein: CASSLVSLAGYNEQFF
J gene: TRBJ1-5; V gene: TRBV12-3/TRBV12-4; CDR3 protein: CASRLNNQPQHF
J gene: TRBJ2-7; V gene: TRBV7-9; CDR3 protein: CASSTGTGRSEQYF
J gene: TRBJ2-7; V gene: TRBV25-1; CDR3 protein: CASSEYPGTGSYEQYF
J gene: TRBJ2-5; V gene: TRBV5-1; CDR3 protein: CASSRTSGQETQYF
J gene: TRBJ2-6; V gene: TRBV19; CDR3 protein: CASSIDPSYGANVLTF
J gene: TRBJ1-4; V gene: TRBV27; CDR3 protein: CASGRGWAEKLFF
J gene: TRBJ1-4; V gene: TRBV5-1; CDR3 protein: CASSWGTGGEAEKLFF
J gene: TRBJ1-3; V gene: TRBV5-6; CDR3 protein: CASSPGFSGNTIYF
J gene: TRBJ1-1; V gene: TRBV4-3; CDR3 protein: CASRDRGNTEAFF
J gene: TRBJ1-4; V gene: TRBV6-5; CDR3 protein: CASRYQGAREKLFF
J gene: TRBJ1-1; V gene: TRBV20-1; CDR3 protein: CSALYRSEAFF
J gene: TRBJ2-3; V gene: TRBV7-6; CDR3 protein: CASSLPLGGTNTDTQYF
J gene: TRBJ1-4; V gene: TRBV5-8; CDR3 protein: CASSLLGLSREKLFF
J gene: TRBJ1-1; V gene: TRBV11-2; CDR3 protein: CASSPGRMNTEAFF
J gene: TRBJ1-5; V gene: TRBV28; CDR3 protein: CASMGAGVSNQPQHF
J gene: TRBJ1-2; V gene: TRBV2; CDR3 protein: CASSEGGNYGYTF